A selection of T cell receptor beta chains follows, all from one sample in a study of graft-versus-host responses after intestinal transplantation. The antigens these receptors bind are not known. TCRdb's copy holds only in-frame clones and misses some; the assay was immunoSEQ multiplex PCR. The data show about 120,000 clones, approximately 93% seen once. The starting material was unstimulated CD8+ T cells sorted from spleen or lymph node cells, obtained before transplant. Receptors were obtained from a human donor who was the organ donor for an intestinal transplant. Both conserved end residues are trimmed from each CDR3. The order of the fields is CDR3 protein, clone size, V gene. Clone size is not always given. Where it is, it says once, few, many or a class for expanded clones.

cdr3_aa: ASSQEREGGELF
clone_size: .
v_call: TRBV4-2

cdr3_aa: ASTIAGGPGDTQY
clone_size: .
v_call: TRBV6-5

cdr3_aa: ASSRDTYNEQF
clone_size: once
v_call: TRBV19

cdr3_aa: ASRTTRPGTSSYNEQF
clone_size: .
v_call: TRBV28

cdr3_aa: ASSFGVDYGYT
clone_size: .
v_call: TRBV11-2

cdr3_aa: ASSSRDEGYEQY
clone_size: few
v_call: TRBV5-6

cdr3_aa: ASSLGLAEGETQY
clone_size: .
v_call: TRBV7-9

cdr3_aa: ASSLGQGANVGSGTQY
clone_size: .
v_call: TRBV5-5

cdr3_aa: ASSSWDLNEQY
clone_size: once
v_call: TRBV28

cdr3_aa: ASSLSGTPAPLEQY
clone_size: .
v_call: TRBV5-5